This T cell receptor beta chain was documented in a study of T cells in Graves' hyperthyroidism and ophthalmopathy. The junction had 2 bases not matched to a gene; V was cut back by 2 bases and J by 7 bases. The CDR3 has 14 residues. CDR1 LGHNA and CDR2 YNFKEQ come from the germline V gene. There are a few counts of this clonotype. TCR beta CDR3 region amplification was performed from RNA transcripts. A first-round RT-PCR of the TCR CDR3 used the HTBI primer set. TCRdb re-called the multiplex PCR reads with MiXCR, one entry per CDR3 protein. This sample has about 290,000 distinct CDR3 sequences, with approximately 14% found just once.

The rearrangement links TRBV4-2 to TRBJ1-4; TRBD1 matches at 9 bases. This clonotype was sampled from a woman in her thirties or forties with Graves' hyperthyroidism. Sequenced material: blood. CDR3 in DNA: TGTGCCAGCAGCCAACGGACAGGGGCTGAAAAACTGTTTTTT. This gives the protein CASSQRTGAEKLFF.